The T cell receptor beta chain under discussion was sequenced for a study of cytomegalovirus exposure and HLA in healthy donors. The study, taken as a whole, reports: There were reportedly fewer N-insertions in an Asian-associated ancestry cluster than the roughly 680-donor mean, in a later analysis. Most sequenced TCRs were rare (though some public TCRs occurred in many donors). TCR beta sequences reportedly predicted most subjects' HLA-A and HLA-B alleles accurately. Later on, an analysis showed TCR association rates differing by HLA locus, with DRB1 the most and HLA-C the fewest.

CDR1 and CDR2 from the germline V gene are MDHEN and SYDVKM. The CDR3 is 14 residues long. The V and J ends lost 6 bases and 3 bases respectively, with 15 bases between them. Both 60 Vbeta primers and 13 Jbeta primers went into the PCR. Profiling relied on immunoSEQ multiplex PCR, and the TCRdb table lists in-frame clones only, not all of them. The table includes 120,000 to 150,000 clones, over 65% detected once. Points on this clone: Its antigen is unidentified.

This clonotype originated in a male donor in good health and CMV-seronegative. The V call is TRBV28, the J call TRBJ2-7, with D unclear. Sequencing input: PBMCs. DNA of the CDR3: TGTGCCAGCAGCCCTAATGTCCCATTCTACGAGCAGTACTTC. This gives the protein CASSPNVPFYEQYF.